This TCR beta chain is drawn from a study of cytomegalovirus exposure and HLA in healthy donors (TCRdb year 2017). In terms of the full investigation: An earlier analysis of 587 of the donors reported 276 Gb of sequence data and around 100 million unique TCR beta sequences obtained from around 180 million T cells. Rather than using new phenotypic data, the later analysis identified candidate immune exposures from TCR beta sequences and from how often those sequences occurred across donors. The study profiled the T cell repertoires of 666 subjects by immunosequencing and related them to cytomegalovirus serostatus. Besides the first cohort of around 670 subjects, a separate validation cohort made up of 90 to 150 different subjects was used. In a later genetic analysis, genome-wide SNP genotypes for about three fifths of the 666 donors were used, and that subset was treated as a discovery cohort. Among 398 genotyped donors of the cohort, an average of 235,054 unique TCR beta nucleotide sequences were sequenced per donor, around a sixth of them non-productive. To predict cytomegalovirus infection status, the study brought together high-throughput TCR immunosequencing, statistical association of individual TCRs with disease status, and machine learning. A later analysis re-analyzed previously published TCR beta repertoires from 660 or so donors and added high-resolution HLA genotyping to study TCR occurrence patterns. Every repertoire in the discovery cohort had been generated on one and the same sequencing platform. Donor age, sex, ethnicity and CMV serostatus were collected together with the repertoire data. The number of typed donors differed by locus: 629-630 for A, B, C, DRB1 and DQB1; approximately 520 for DQA1; 606 for DPA1; and around 450 for DPB1. The study aimed to test whether signatures of past pathogen exposure could be identified by cataloging public T cell receptors. Roughly five DR-DQ haplotypes were treated as single units for association and clustering because of strong linkage in the cohort. HLA typing covered class I and class II loci at four-digit resolution. Approximately 300 gigabases of sequencing data and 75 million to 85 million unique TCR sequences made up an early release that covered about 640 HLA-typed donors. To decide whether each TCR beta V gene segment behaved as functional or pseudogenic, an earlier analysis of several hundred of the donors relied on high-throughput TCR beta sequencing. The genetic ancestry cluster associated with self-reported Caucasian donors included 80% to 90% of the approximately 410 genotyped donors.

Study-wide conclusions, independent of this receptor: Roughly 15 rarely observed V segments, including chromosome 9 orphons, were excluded from the earlier analysis of about 610 of the donors because counts were too low. Because HLA typing was unavailable for some donors at each locus, only the typed subset was used in association tests. Linkage disequilibrium might explain the correlated functional status among segregating V segments, but an unknown experimental factor could not be ruled out. A group of highly shared sequence variants was considered likely to be a technical artifact of the sequencing pipeline. In a later analysis, several top co-occurrence clusters were reported to appear linked to parvovirus B19, influenza, CMV and Epstein-Barr virus. Three of the identified cytomegalovirus-associated TCR beta chains were confirmed in vitro to be specific for cytomegalovirus antigens. According to the authors, the approach could potentially be generalized to other disease states and immunological phenotypes. Sequencing depth was assumed to be roughly uniform across donors in the presence/absence analyses, though that assumption may not hold. In a later analysis, some 17,000 TCR beta sequences were associated with specific HLA alleles at a false discovery rate of 0.05. Immune exposure information for the cohort was limited to CMV serostatus. Broadly in line with IMGT annotations, most TCR beta V segments showed up in productive rearrangements about 87% or about 30% of the time in an earlier analysis of 450 to 600 of the donors. In both the original and validation cohorts, the classifier was reported to diagnose cytomegalovirus status with high specificity and sensitivity. Some IMGT-functional V segments, including TRBV6-2 and TRBV6-3, could not be told apart with the 87-base-pair reads, so those segments were excluded. In a later genetic analysis, fewer N-insertions in productive TCRs were reported among donors in an Asian-associated ancestry cluster than the roughly 700-donor mean. An association between a missense DCLRE1C variant and V-gene and J-gene trimming of TCR beta chains was found in a later genetic analysis and replicated in an independent cohort. A further reported finding was that TCR beta sequences accurately predicted the HLA-A and HLA-B alleles for most subjects in the first cohort. Most TCR sequences were seen in very few donors, while some public TCRs were found in many individuals. Only TCR beta chains were sequenced in this cohort, and the absence of alpha or paired-chain data limited detectable features. When HLA alleles, especially DR and DQ, strongly co-occurred, TCR associations were difficult to assign to individual alleles. Compared with equally common non-associated chains, HLA-associated TCR beta chains in a later analysis were more clonally expanded and had lower generation probabilities. In a later analysis, TCR association rates were found to vary across HLA loci, with the most associated TCRs seen for DRB1 alleles and the fewest for HLA-C alleles. According to a later analysis, most CMV-associated TCR beta chains appeared to be HLA-restricted, and the HLA associations seemed to be driven largely by CMV exposure. In the study, roughly 160 TCR beta chains were listed as associated with cytomegalovirus.

The cohort consisted of hundreds of healthy bone marrow donors. At the time of sampling, every cohort member was nominally healthy, though immune exposures that went unrecorded were likely present. The donor was CMV seropositive and was included in the group of 289 seropositive cohort members. Every donor gave a peripheral blood sample, and the peripheral blood mononuclear cells from that sample were used for TCR beta sequencing. Genomic DNA extraction from the blood cell samples was performed with the Qiagen DNeasy Blood Extraction Kit. As encoded in the germline V gene, CDR1 is ENHRY while CDR2 is SYGVKD. The CDR3, from cysteine to phenylalanine, totals 12 residues. Only the CDR3 part of the read is kept: 36 bases, read in frame from the first base. Trimming at the junction amounts to 3 bases on V and 4 bases on J, and the germline ends lie 6 bases apart. Turning to this clone: Its recognized antigen is unknown. Base quality data are lacking; no much larger clone is found one base away.

Library generation was performed with the immunoSEQ multiplex PCR assay. For the multiplex PCR, a mixture combining 60 forward primers for TCR Vbeta segments and 13 reverse primers for TCR Jbeta segments was used. The CDR3 region of rearranged TCR beta genes was amplified from genomic DNA with a multiplex PCR assay. The Illumina HiSeq System was used to sequence the amplified TCR beta libraries as 87-base-pair reads. In the original analysis: In a later analysis, around 80 million unique TCR beta chains were counted across the approximately 640 repertoires, and roughly 10 million of these chains were shared by at least two donors. To remove PCR and sequencing errors, raw reads were error-corrected and collapsed into unique sequences using a nearest-neighbor algorithm that merged closely related sequences. Alignment of CDR3 sequences to IMGT reference sequences was used to assign V, D and J gene segments. For a sequence to be retained, a match of at least six nucleotides was required to both a V gene segment and a J gene segment. Rearrangements were called productive when the CDR3 lacked stop codons and stayed in frame with V and J; all others were non-productive. CDR3 was defined according to IMGT convention as the region running from the second conserved V-encoded cysteine to the conserved J-encoded phenylalanine. In an earlier analysis of around 570 of the donors, sequences lacking an unambiguous match to a single V gene segment were excluded. An earlier analysis of a few hundred of the donors called V segments functional above 56.7% productive rearrangements and segregating when the between-donor standard deviation exceeded 5%. To diagnose cytomegalovirus status from the catalog of TCR beta chain sequences, a statistical classification framework was built. A later analysis assigned V and J genes by comparing TCR nucleotide sequences with IMGT/GENE-DB human TR gene sequences. Using the TCRdist pipeline, a later analysis assigned CDR3 sequences along with most-parsimonious VDJ recombination scenarios. In a later analysis, each TCR beta chain was defined by its CDR3 amino acid sequence together with its V-gene family, and reads lacking a unique V-gene family were excluded. In a later analysis, nearly 600 highly shared, low-generation-probability nucleotide sequences were removed to address suspected cross-contamination and a sequencing artifact. In a later analysis, a clonal expansion index for each public chain was calculated from normalized within-repertoire ranks of inferred template counts. A later analysis computed generation probabilities with a VDJ recombination model fitted to out-of-frame rearrangements, and checked the results against IGoR. In a later analysis, TCR-TCR, TCR-HLA and TCR-CMV co-occurrence was scored with hypergeometric tests, and a repertoire-size bias correction was applied to TCR pairs. False discovery rates were estimated in a later analysis by permuting HLA or CMV assignments 20 times. A later analysis grouped co-occurring TCRs with DBSCAN, adding TCRdist sequence similarity when clustering within HLA-allele-positive subsets. Repertoires with fewer than 30,000 or more than 120,000 public chains, plus five repertoires with anomalous nucleotide sharing, were excluded from co-occurrence clustering. As stored in TCRdb, this immuneACCESS dataset retains in-frame rearrangements with V and J assigned. A fraction of the clones does not appear; measured against another copy, unresolved V genes explain less than half of the discrepancy, and the remainder lacks a known reason. V, J and clone size reflect that table, while D and trimming were determined from the DNA. Within this sample are about 160,000 clones, with 82% of them counted one time only. The leading ten clones occupy roughly 1.6% of the sample.

The sample consisted of PBMCs. This TCR was recovered from a girl aged 10 to 17 in good health and CMV-seropositive. This chain is built from TRBV10-3 and TRBJ1-1; a confident D gene designation cannot be given. The CDR3 is CAISDSGTEAFF. The DNA sequence is TGTGCCATCAGTGATTCAGGCACTGAAGCTTTCTTT.